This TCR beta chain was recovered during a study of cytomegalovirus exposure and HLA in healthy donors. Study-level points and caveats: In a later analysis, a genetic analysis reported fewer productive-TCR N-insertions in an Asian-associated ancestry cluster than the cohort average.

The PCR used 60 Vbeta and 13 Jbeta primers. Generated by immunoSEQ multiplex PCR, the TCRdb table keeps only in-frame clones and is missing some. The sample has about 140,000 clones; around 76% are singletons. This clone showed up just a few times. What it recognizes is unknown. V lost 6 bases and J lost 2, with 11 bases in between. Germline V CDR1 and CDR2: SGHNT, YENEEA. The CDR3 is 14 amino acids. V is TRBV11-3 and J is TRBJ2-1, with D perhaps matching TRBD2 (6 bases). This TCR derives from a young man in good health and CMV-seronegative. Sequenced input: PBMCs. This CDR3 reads CASSPRLAYNEQFF. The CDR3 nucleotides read TGTGCCAGCAGTCCGAGACTAGCCTACAATGAGCAGTTCTTC.